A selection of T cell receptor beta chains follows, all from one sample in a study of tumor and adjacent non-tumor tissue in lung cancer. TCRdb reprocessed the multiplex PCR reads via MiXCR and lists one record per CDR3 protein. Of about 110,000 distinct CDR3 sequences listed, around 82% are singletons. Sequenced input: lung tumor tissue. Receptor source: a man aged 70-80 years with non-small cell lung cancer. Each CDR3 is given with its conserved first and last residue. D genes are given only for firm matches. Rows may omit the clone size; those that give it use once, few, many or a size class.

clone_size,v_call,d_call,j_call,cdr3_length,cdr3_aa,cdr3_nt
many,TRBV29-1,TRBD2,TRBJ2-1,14,CSVLAGGRGNEQFF,TGCAGCGTCTTAGCGGGGGGCCGGGGTAATGAGCAGTTCTTC
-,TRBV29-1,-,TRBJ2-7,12,CSTWGTDPEQYF,TGTAGCACCTGGGGGACGGACCCCGAGCAGTACTTC
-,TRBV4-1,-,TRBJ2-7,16,CAGSRRLTGEGDEQYF,TGCGCCGGCAGCCGGAGACTAACGGGAGAGGGGGACGAGCAGTACTTC
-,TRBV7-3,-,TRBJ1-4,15,CASSLSGGPNEKLFF,TGTGCCAGTAGCTTATCGGGGGGGCCAAATGAAAAACTGTTTTTT
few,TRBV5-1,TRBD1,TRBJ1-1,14,CASSLTTGRTEAFF,TGCGCCAGCAGCTTGACGACAGGGAGGACTGAAGCTTTCTTT
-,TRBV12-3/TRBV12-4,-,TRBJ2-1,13,CASNFGRGTEKFF,-
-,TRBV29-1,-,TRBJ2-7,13,CSVEAEDSYEKYF,TGCAGCGTTGAAGCGGAGGACTCCTACGAGAAGTACTTC
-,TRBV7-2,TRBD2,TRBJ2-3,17,CASGWKTSGRGTDTQYF,TGTGCCAGCGGCTGGAAGACTAGCGGAAGGGGCACAGATACGCAGTATTTT
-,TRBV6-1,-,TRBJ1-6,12,CASSIGDGPLHF,TGTGCCAGCTCAATAGGGGATGGACCCCTCCACTTT
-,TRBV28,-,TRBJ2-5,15,CASSTRQGTGGTQYF,TGTGCTAGCAGCACAAGGCAGGGGACGGGTGGGACCCAGTACTTC
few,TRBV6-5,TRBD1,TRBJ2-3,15,CACSHPNRGADTQYF,TGTGCCTGCAGTCACCCGAACAGGGGAGCAGATACGCAGTATTTT
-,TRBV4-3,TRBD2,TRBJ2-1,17,CASSQGTAGAEYNEQFF,TGCGCCAGCAGCCAAGGCACGGCGGGAGCTGAATACAATGAGCAGTTCTTC
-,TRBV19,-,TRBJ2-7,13,CASSKDRSYEQYF,TGTGCCAGTAGTAAGGACAGATCCTACGAGCAGTACTTC
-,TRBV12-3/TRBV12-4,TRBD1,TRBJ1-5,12,CASSDRVRLQHF,TGTGCCAGCAGCGACAGGGTTCGGCTCCAGCATTTT